This passage covers 23 T cell receptor beta chains from one sample sequenced in a study of T cell changes during pregnancy in multiple sclerosis. The protocol was immunoSEQ multiplex PCR, while the TCRdb copy is restricted to in-frame clones and leaves out a portion. The profile shows roughly 40,000 clones, approximately 94% of them singletons. Specimen: peripheral blood, collected before pregnancy. Source of these receptors: a female donor with multiple sclerosis, enrolled in a pregnancy study.

This clone was observed a single time. This chain links TRBV30 with TRBJ1-3; D unresolved. V lost 2 bases, J lost 0 bases, and 8 bases lay in between. The CDR3 has 14 residues. Germline CDR1 and CDR2: GTSNPN and SVGIG (reference sequence). In nucleotides, the CDR3 is TGTGCCTGGAGTCGGGAGAGCTCTGGAAACACCATATATTTT. It translates to CAWSRESSGNTIYF. The whole variable domain, remainder taken from reference TRBV30 and TRBJ1-3, is SQTIHQWPATLVQPVGSPLSLECTVEGTSNPNLYWYRQAAGRGLQLLFYSVGIGQISSEVPQNLSASRPQDRQFILSSKKLLLSDSGFYLCAWSRESSGNTIYFGEGSWLTVV.

This chain uses TRBV4-1 with TRBJ2-7; unclear D gene. The CDR3 runs 15 residues. Per germline, CDR1 MGHRA and CDR2 YSYEKL. Trimming pared 1 base from V and 6 bases from J, leaving 16 bases between. CDR3 DNA: TGCGCCAGCAGCCAAGGAACGACCTTGCGGCTCGAGCAGTACTTC. Protein: CASSQGTTLRLEQYF.

This chain uses TRBV7-7 with TRBJ2-1, with TRBD2 identical over 7 bases. After removal of 5 bases from V and 5 bases from J, the junction contained 6 bases not matched to a gene. Germline-derived CDR1 and CDR2 are SSHAT and FNYEAQ (reference sequence). The CDR3 is 14 amino acids. The CDR3 region has the DNA TGTGCCAGCAGCCTTAGCGGGCTAGACAATGAGCAGTTCTTC. Residues: CASSLSGLDNEQFF.

The chain couples TRBV2 to TRBJ1-1; 9 nucleotides match TRBD1. The CDR3 contains 16 residues. V trimming: 5 bases; J trimming: 1 base; junction bases outside the gene matches: 8. The germline V gene encodes CDR1 SNHLY and CDR2 FYNNEI. The CDR3 DNA reads as TGTGCCAGCAGTTCCCGACCGGGACAGGGGAACACTGAAGCTTTCTTT. This sequence encodes CASSSRPGQGNTEAFF.

CDR3 in DNA: TGCGCCAGCAGCTTGGGCGGGAAGGGAGAGACCCAGTACTTC. It codes for CASSLGGKGETQYF. The chain carries TRBV5-1 and TRBJ2-5, with D possibly matching TRBD2 (6 bases). Trimming took off 0 bases at V and 4 bases at J, with 10 bases between the two ends. The CDR3 extends over 14 amino acids. Germline CDR1 and CDR2: SGHRS and YFSETQ.

V and J are TRBV27 and TRBJ2-6; TRBD1 is a possible D gene (6 bases). The CDR3 has 16 residues. Germline CDR1 MNHEY, CDR2 SMNVEV (reference sequence). V gave up 2 bases and J gave up 2 bases, with 10 bases separating them. The DNA for the CDR3 is TGTGCCAGCAGTTTAGGCAGGGGTACTGGGGCCAACGTCCTGACTTTC. Translated: CASSLGRGTGANVLTF. Looking up the rest from reference TRBV27 and TRBJ2-6 gives the full variable domain: EAQVTQNPRYLITVTGKKLTVTCSQNMNHEYMSWYRQDPGLGLRQIYYSMNVEVTDKGDVPEGYKVSRKEKRNFPLILESPSPNQTSLYFCASSLGRGTGANVLTFGAGSRLTVL.

The chain uses TRBV5-1 and TRBJ2-3; D may be TRBD2 (6 bases). CDR1 SGHRS and CDR2 YFSETQ come from the germline V gene. Trimming took off 0 bases at V and 3 bases at J, with 11 bases between the two ends. The CDR3 contains 15 residues. DNA for the CDR3: TGCGCCAGCAGCTTGGCTCCGGGAGTTACAGATACGCAGTATTTT. Protein sequence: CASSLAPGVTDTQYF. The full variable domain, with the rest looked up from reference TRBV5-1 and TRBJ2-3, is KAGVTQTPRYLIKTRGQQVTLSCSPISGHRSVSWYQQTPGQGLQFLFEYFSETQRNKGNFPGRFSGRQFSNSRSEMNVSTLELGDSALYLCASSLAPGVTDTQYFGPGTRLTVL.

The J gene is TRBJ2-1, the V gene TRBV27, with 10 bases aligning to TRBD1. CDR1 MNHEY and CDR2 SMNVEV come from the germline V gene (reference sequence). V dropped 8 bases and J dropped 5; count of bases not matched to a gene: 6. The CDR3 runs to 14 residues. The DNA for the CDR3 is TGTGCCAGCGCCCGGGACAGGGGTAACAATGAGCAGTTCTTC. Residues: CASARDRGNNEQFF.

The chain uses TRBV4-1 and TRBJ2-1, with a tentative D call TRBD1 (6 bases). The ends were cut back, 3 bases at V and 6 bases at J, with 15 bases in the middle. CDR1 and CDR2 (germline): MGHRA, YSYEKL. CDR3 size: 15 residues. CDR3 in amino acids: CASSQAHTGINEQFF. The CDR3 DNA is TGCGCCAGCAGCCAGGCACATACAGGGATCAATGAGCAGTTCTTC.

V usage is TRBV7-2 and J usage is TRBJ2-3, with a tentative D call TRBD2 (6 bases). Germline loops: CDR1 SGHTA, CDR2 FQGNSA. V was pared by 3 bases and J by 6 bases, with 16 bases between. The CDR3 has 15 residues. Here the CDR3 reads CASSFRGGLEDTQYF. In DNA form, the CDR3 reads TGTGCCAGCAGCTTTCGCGGAGGGTTGGAGGATACGCAGTATTTT. Supplemented by reference TRBV7-2 and TRBJ2-3, the full variable domain reads GAGVSQSPSNKVTEKGKDVELRCDPISGHTALYWYRQSLGQGLEFLIYFQGNSAPDKSGLPSDRFSAERTGGSVSTLTIQRTQQEDSAVYLCASSFRGGLEDTQYFGPGTRLTVL.

The chain's CDR3 is CASSEVGTLSGGRGTGELFF. CDR3 coding DNA: TGTGCCAGCAGTGAAGTGGGGACACTCTCTGGAGGTCGCGGCACCGGGGAGCTGTTTTTT. This chain joins TRBV2 and TRBJ2-2; tentatively, D is TRBD1 (6 bases). The germline V gene encodes CDR1 SNHLY and CDR2 FYNNEI. The length of the CDR3 is 20 residues. Trimming removed 1 base from V and 4 bases from J, with 25 bases in between. Filled out from reference TRBV2 and TRBJ2-2, the complete variable domain reads EPEVTQTPSHQVTQMGQEVILRCVPISNHLYFYWYRQILGQKVEFLVSFYNNEISEKSEIFDDQFSVERPDGSNFTLKIRSTKLEDSAMYFCASSEVGTLSGGRGTGELFFGEGSRLTVL.

The J gene is TRBJ2-7, the V gene TRBV30; 10 positions match TRBD2. The CDR3 sequence is 13 residues long. Germline trimming cut 6 bases from V and 4 bases from J; bases unmatched to any gene: 6. In germline, CDR1 is GTSNPN, CDR2 SVGIG (reference sequence). This chain's CDR3 is CACRPSGRYEQYF. The CDR3 DNA sequence: TGTGCCTGTAGGCCTAGCGGGAGATACGAGCAGTACTTC.

The sample holds one count of this clone. The chain recombines TRBV5-1 with TRBJ2-3, with D possibly TRBD1 on 6 matching bases. CDR3 length equals 18 residues. Trimming took 3 bases from V and 0 from J, leaving 20 bases between them. The germline gives CDR1 SGHRS, CDR2 YFSETQ. The CDR3, as DNA: TGCGCCAGCAGCTCGTCCAGTGGGGGCCCCCCTAGCACAGATACGCAGTATTTT. Translated, it gives CASSSSSGGPPSTDTQYF.

J is TRBJ1-3 and V is TRBV28; D unresolved. CDR1 and CDR2 (germline): MDHEN, SYDVKM. CDR3 size: 17 residues. Between the trimmed V and J ends, which lost 5 bases and 0 bases, there was a span of 17 bases. CDR3: CASSNPLYAVSGNTIYF. In DNA form, the CDR3 reads TGTGCCAGCAGTAATCCACTCTACGCGGTCTCTGGAAACACCATATATTTT.

V is TRBV10-3 and J is TRBJ2-7; D is unresolved. Germline CDR1 is ENHRY and CDR2 is SYGVKD. The CDR3 spans 12 residues. V lost 6 bases, J lost 2 bases, and 8 bases lay in between. DNA of the CDR3: TGTGCCATCAGCCCGCAGACCTACGAGCAGTACTTC. Translating gives CAISPQTYEQYF.

This clone was found once. This chain connects TRBV5-1 to TRBJ2-1; TRBD1 might be the D (6 bases). The CDR3 contains 16 residues. CDR1 and CDR2 (germline): SGHRS, YFSETQ. V gave up 4 bases and J gave up 6 bases, with 20 bases separating them. The CDR3 DNA is TGCGCCAGCAGCCTAGCAACCGGGACAATAGGCAATGAGCAGTTCTTC. Protein product: CASSLATGTIGNEQFF.

The V and J genes are TRBV7-9 and TRBJ2-7, with 8 bases fitting TRBD2. Germline CDR1 and CDR2: SEHNR and FQNEAQ (reference sequence). This CDR3 region has 14 residues. Trimming cost V 4 bases and J 2 bases; bases outside gene matches: 4. The CDR3 loop reads CASSSSGGPYEQYF. The CDR3 nucleotides read TGTGCCAGCAGCTCGAGCGGGGGTCCCTACGAGCAGTACTTC.

V gene TRBV4-1 combines with J gene TRBJ2-7; 11 bases agree with TRBD2. Germline V gene sequence: CDR1 MGHRA, CDR2 YSYEKL. The ends lost 4 bases at V and 2 bases at J; junction bases unmatched: 7. The CDR3 sequence is 16 residues long. Here the CDR3 DNA reads TGCGCCAGCAGCCGCGGGGGGACTAGCGGAGCCTACGAGCAGTACTTC. Its translation: CASSRGGTSGAYEQYF.

J is TRBJ2-1 and V is TRBV28; D gene ambiguous. The CDR3 is made up of 12 amino acids. The germline V and J ends were trimmed by 2 bases and 12 bases, with 11 bases remaining between them. From germline, CDR1 is MDHEN and CDR2 SYDVKM. The chain's CDR3 is CASSLLRLSQFF. DNA for the CDR3: TGTGCCAGCAGTTTACTTCGGTTATCGCAGTTCTTC.

The chain is built from TRBV4-1 and TRBJ1-1; D is possibly TRBD1 (6 bases). CDR1 is MGHRA and CDR2 is YSYEKL in the germline V gene. V lost 1 base, J lost 4 bases, and 10 bases lay in between. This CDR3 region has 14 residues. This chain's CDR3 is CASSQGRRGTEAFF. For the CDR3, the DNA is TGCGCCAGCAGCCAAGGGCGCAGGGGCACTGAAGCTTTCTTT.

This clone was picked up one time. V is TRBV11-2 and J is TRBJ2-7; 8 positions match TRBD1. The CDR3 is 16 residues long. Germline values: CDR1 SGHAT, CDR2 FQNNGV. The V and J ends lost 5 bases and 4 bases, in that order; junction bases with no gene match: 13. The CDR3 DNA reads as TGTGCCAGCAGCCATCTGCGACAGGGGCTAGGGTACGAGCAGTACTTC. It encodes CASSHLRQGLGYEQYF.

The chain employs TRBV11-2 and TRBJ2-7; D gene uncertain. CDR3 length: 15 amino acids. The germline V gene has CDR1 SGHAT and CDR2 FQNNGV. With 5 bases removed from V and 0 bases from J, the gap between germline ends came to 14 bases. The CDR3: CASSQVWANSYEQYF. In DNA form, the CDR3 reads TGTGCCAGCAGCCAGGTTTGGGCGAACTCCTACGAGCAGTACTTC.

The J gene is TRBJ2-3, the V gene TRBV4-1, with TRBD2 identical over 8 bases. CDR1 and CDR2 from the germline V gene are MGHRA and YSYEKL. Trimming at V came to 3 bases and at J to 1 base, leaving 12 bases not matched to a gene. The CDR3 runs 18 residues. The CDR3 sequence: CASSQTSREGRGTDTQYF. The CDR3 DNA sequence: TGCGCCAGCAGCCAGACATCCCGGGAGGGACGCGGCACAGATACGCAGTATTTT.